This T cell receptor (beta chain) is drawn from a study of response to subunit inactivated influenza vaccine. This clonotype was seen only a few times. TCRdb passed the RT-PCR reads through MiXCR, listing each CDR3 protein once. The repertoire consists of around 650,000 distinct CDR3 sequences, with about a sixth occurring once and the leading ten covering under 14%. The TCR was taken from a man between 50 and 59 years old who received an inactivated influenza vaccine. Specimen: PBMCs from blood, collected about 13 days after vaccination.

The CDR3 loop reads CAWKGLLSSYEQYF. The CDR3 DNA reads TGTGCCTGGAAGGGACTCCTGAGCTCCTACGAGCAGTACTTC. The V gene is TRBV30, the J gene TRBJ2-7; D might be TRBD2 (6 bases). Between the trimmed V and J ends, which lost 4 bases and 0 bases, there was a span of 13 bases. CDR1 and CDR2 (germline): GTSNPN, SVGIG (reference sequence). This CDR3 has 14 amino acids.